The sequence of this T cell receptor (beta chain) was determined in a study of radiotherapy plus CTLA-4 blockade in lung cancer. This clone was counted a single time. Its specificity is not known. The protocol was immunoSEQ multiplex PCR, while the TCRdb copy is restricted to in-frame clones and leaves out a portion. There are around 15,000 clones in the sample; around 70% occur only once, and about 53% lies in the top ten. Study observations and caveats: Clones derived from tumor TCRs expanded in blood after radiotherapy plus ipilimumab.

This CDR3 region has 15 residues. V was pared by 8 bases and J by 0 bases, with 16 bases between. CDR1 is MNHEY, CDR2 SMNVEV, per germline (reference sequence). CTLA-4 blockade with ipilimumab, together with focal radiation, was given to patients with chemo-refractory metastatic non-small-cell lung cancer. The origin of this receptor is a human donor with non-small cell lung cancer whose response to radiotherapy plus ipilimumab could not be evaluated. Sequences were derived from peripheral blood, sampled from a patient treated with radiotherapy plus ipilimumab. The chain links TRBV27 to TRBJ1-1; D perhaps matches TRBD1 (5 bases). CDR3 nucleotide sequence: TGTGCCAGCGGCGGGGGAGGGGTCATGAACACTGAAGCTTTCTTT. It yields the protein CASGGGGVMNTEAFF.